The clone carrying this T cell receptor beta chain was detected many times. The antigen is undetermined. The record originates from a study of T cells after yellow fever vaccination. General study results and limits: The booster saw the reappearance of most primary-vaccination clones (more than 95% CD4, about 88% CD8).

TCRdb re-derived calls from the 5' RACE reads in MiXCR, one entry per CDR3 protein. The sample includes a few hundred thousand distinct CDR3 sequences, less than 4.5% of them seen just once. Germline lookup yields CDR1 SGHTA and CDR2 FQGNSA. Trimming took off 7 bases at V and 5 bases at J, with 20 bases between the two ends. The CDR3 loop spans 15 amino acids. The starting material was PBMCs, obtained on the day of the yellow fever booster vaccination. This TCR derives from a man aged 18 to 35 who received the YFV17D yellow fever vaccine. The chain joins TRBV7-2 to TRBJ2-5; tentative D call: TRBD2 (6 bases). The CDR3 nucleotides are TGTGCCAGCACCCCCCCGGGGACTTTGGGCGAGACCCAGTACTTC. It specifies CASTPPGTLGETQYF.